These 10 T cell receptor beta chains came from one sample sequenced in a study of T-cell reconstitution after alpha-beta-depleted transplantation in children. The TCRbeta library incorporated unique molecular identifiers. From the PCR reads, TCRdb called clonotypes with MiXCR, one entry per CDR3 protein. Found here are around 370,000 distinct CDR3 sequences, around 16% of them singletons; the top ten hold around two fifths. This material consisted of PBMCs, mostly from graft donor cells, taken 360 days after TCRalphabeta/CD19-depleted stem cell transplant. The receptors were sampled from a male patient aged 2 to 10 who had a stem cell transplant for acute lymphoblastic leukemia, so the T cells may come from the graft donor.

The chain uses TRBV5-1 and TRBJ1-2; 8 bases map to TRBD1. V shed 0 bases, J shed 1 base, and the junction held 5 bases outside the gene matches. Germline V gives CDR1 SGHRS, CDR2 YFSETQ. This CDR3 region has 16 residues. CDR3 DNA: TGCGCCAGCAGCTTGGCCCGGACAGGGTATAACTATGGCTACACCTTC. It is translated as CASSLARTGYNYGYTF.

This clonotype was recorded a few times. The genes are TRBV6-2 or TRBV6-3 and TRBJ1-1, with 7 bases fitting TRBD1. Looked up from germline, CDR1 is MNHEY and CDR2 is SVGEGT. The CDR3 runs 11 residues. Trimming at V came to 6 bases and at J to 9 bases, leaving 4 bases not matched to a gene. CDR3 DNA sequence: TGTGCCAGCAGGCGGGACAGCCAAGCTTTCTTT. Its translation is CASRRDSQAFF.

Only a few counts were recorded for this clonotype. J is TRBJ2-1 and V is TRBV5-6; TRBD2 agrees at 12 bases. This CDR3 region has 17 residues. In germline, CDR1 is SGHDT, CDR2 YYEEEE. Losses at the gene ends were 0 bases for V and 10 bases for J; bases not matched to a gene: 11. CDR3 in amino acids: CASSLEQPSGRAKEQFF. In DNA form, the CDR3 reads TGTGCCAGCAGCTTGGAGCAACCTAGCGGGAGGGCCAAGGAGCAGTTCTTC.

The V and J genes are TRBV5-1 and TRBJ2-1; D call uncertain. V lost 1 base to trimming and J lost 4 bases, with 12 bases between them. This CDR3 comprises 15 residues. CDR1 and CDR2 from the germline V gene are SGHRS and YFSETQ. The DNA of the CDR3 is TGCGCCAGCAGCTTGACAGCACCCTCGTACAATGAGCAGTTCTTC. It codes for CASSLTAPSYNEQFF.

This clonotype was found a few times. V gene TRBV11-1 combines with J gene TRBJ2-5; TRBD1 aligns across 8 bases. CDR3 length equals 18 residues. CDR1 and CDR2 (germline): SGHAT, FQDESV (reference sequence). With V trimmed by 2 bases and J by 2 bases, 13 bases remained unmatched. The CDR3 DNA reads as TGTGCCAGCAGCTTAACAGTTGACAGGGGATGGGGGCAAGAGACCCAGTACTTC. This translates into CASSLTVDRGWGQETQYF.

V and J are TRBV5-1 and TRBJ1-2; 10 positions agree with TRBD1. The CDR3 runs to 15 residues. Germline-derived CDR1 and CDR2 are SGHRS and YFSETQ. The trim removed 3 bases at V and 4 bases at J, leaving 6 bases unmatched. The CDR3 nucleotides are TGCGCCAGCAGCTCCCGGGACAGGGGTGCCTATGGCTACACCTTC. It yields the protein CASSSRDRGAYGYTF.

This chain connects TRBV20-1 to TRBJ2-7; TRBD1 might be the D (5 bases). The CDR3 length is 13 residues. V shed 7 bases and J shed 0 bases, with 13 bases lying between them. Germline V CDR1 and CDR2: DFQATT, SNEGSKA (reference sequence). The CDR3 here is CSGQDTHSYEQYF. CDR3 coding DNA: TGCAGTGGTCAGGACACTCACTCCTACGAGCAGTACTTC.

The chain recombines TRBV7-9 with TRBJ1-1, with 9 nucleotides matching TRBD1. The length of the CDR3 is 16 residues. Germline loops: CDR1 SEHNR, CDR2 FQNEAQ (reference sequence). J gave up 3 bases and V 4 bases, and 9 bases lay outside the gene matches. CDR3 sequence: CASSSPSRDRDTEAFF. The DNA of the CDR3 is TGTGCCAGCAGCTCTCCTTCCCGGGACAGGGACACTGAAGCTTTCTTT. Using reference TRBV7-9 and TRBJ1-1 for the parts outside the CDR3, the full variable domain is DTGVSQNPRHKITKRGQNVTFRCDPISEHNRLYWYRQTLGQGPEFLTYFQNEAQLEKSRLLSDRFSAERPKGSFSTLEIQRTEQGDSAMYLCASSSPSRDRDTEAFFGQGTRLTVV.

In this sample, this clonotype turned up a few times. The chain couples TRBV4-3 to TRBJ2-5; D remains unclear. The CDR3 length is 13 residues. CDR1 is LGHNA, CDR2 YSLEER, per germline. V lost 4 bases and J 3 bases, leaving 9 bases between the germline ends. The CDR3 protein is CASSREHEETQYF. CDR3 DNA: TGCGCCAGCAGCCGAGAGCACGAAGAGACCCAGTACTTC.

This clonotype occurred a few times. The J gene is TRBJ2-5, the V gene TRBV7-9; TRBD2 matches 11 bases. The trim removed 2 bases at V and 5 bases at J, leaving 7 bases unmatched. The germline V gene encodes CDR1 SEHNR and CDR2 FQNEAQ (reference sequence). CDR3 length: 16 residues. Written as DNA, the CDR3 is TGTGCCAGCAGCTTAACTAGCGGGAGAGGACGGGAGACCCAGTACTTC. Residues: CASSLTSGRGRETQYF.